The 23 T cell receptor beta chains below were found in one sample sequenced in a study of OX40 agonist ivuxolimab in advanced cancers. Sequencing was performed with immunoSEQ multiplex PCR; in TCRdb, only in-frame clones are kept and a portion is missing. Here the sample spans 60,000 or so clones, 92% being singletons. The specimen was CD4+ or CD8+ T cells sorted from blood, collected in a trial of the OX40 agonist ivuxolimab. Receptor source: an adult with an advanced solid tumor such as melanoma, head and neck, liver or kidney cancer.

The gene calls are TRBV13 and TRBJ1-1; D is possibly TRBD1 (6 bases). The V end lost 4 bases, the J end lost 0 bases, and 9 bases lay between the germline ends. This CDR3 is 14 amino acids long. Germline assignment: CDR1 PRHDT and CDR2 FYEKMQ (reference sequence). CDR3 region: CASSSGQMNTEAFF. The CDR3 nucleotides are TGTGCCAGCAGCTCGGGACAAATGAACACTGAAGCTTTCTTT.

The rearrangement joins TRBV6-1 to TRBJ2-3, with TRBD1 as a possible D gene (5 bases). The CDR3 sequence is 14 residues long. Germline loops: CDR1 MNHNS, CDR2 SASEGT. V was clipped by 3 bases and J by 1 base, with 8 bases between them. The chain's CDR3 is CASSDRVGTDTQYF. In DNA form, the CDR3 reads TGTGCCAGCAGTGACAGGGTTGGCACAGATACGCAGTATTTT.

The V gene is TRBV10-3, the J gene TRBJ1-1; D is possibly TRBD1 (5 bases). The V and J ends lost 3 bases and 1 base respectively, with 9 bases between them. The CDR3 consists of 14 residues. Germline CDR1 and CDR2: ENHRY and SYGVKD. CDR3 loop: CAISDPDRNTEAFF. CDR3 in DNA: TGTGCCATCAGTGACCCCGACAGGAACACTGAAGCTTTCTTT.

The J gene is TRBJ2-2, the V gene TRBV7-9, with 10 bases that match TRBD2. This CDR3 spans 17 amino acids. The germline CDR1 and CDR2 sequences are SEHNR and FQNEAQ (reference sequence). V dropped 3 bases and J dropped 0; count of bases not matched to a gene: 4. The CDR3 nucleotides read TGTGCCAGCAGCTTTACTAGCGGGATTACGAACACCGGGGAGCTGTTTTTT. Translated: CASSFTSGITNTGELFF.

This clone was picked up one time. This chain joins TRBV30 and TRBJ2-7; a possible D gene is TRBD1 (6 bases). The CDR3 length is 13 residues. From germline, CDR1 is GTSNPN and CDR2 SVGIG (reference sequence). Trimming left V 2 bases short and J 5 bases short, with 13 bases between. CDR3 residues: CAWSLTGNHEQYF. As DNA, the CDR3 is TGTGCCTGGAGTCTTACAGGGAACCACGAGCAGTACTTC.

The V gene is TRBV4-1, the J gene TRBJ2-1, with a possible D match to TRBD1 (6 bases). The V gene's germline CDR1 is MGHRA and CDR2 YSYEKL. The ends were cut back, 3 bases at V and 2 bases at J, with 17 bases in the middle. The CDR3 loop spans 17 amino acids. CDR3 sequence reads: CASSQMLTGNPYNEQFF. CDR3 in DNA: TGCGCCAGCAGCCAGATGCTAACAGGGAATCCCTACAATGAGCAGTTCTTC.

This chain uses TRBV5-1 with TRBJ1-2; a possible D gene is TRBD1 (5 bases). The CDR3 is made up of 13 amino acids. Germline lookup yields CDR1 SGHRS and CDR2 YFSETQ. Trimming stripped 4 bases from V and 5 bases from J, with 12 bases between. CDR3 sequence reads: CASSPEGVYGYTF. The CDR3 DNA follows: TGCGCCAGCAGCCCGGAAGGGGTATATGGCTACACCTTC.

The CDR3 reads CASSLAGRNYGYTF. In DNA, the CDR3 is TGTGCCAGCAGCTTAGCAGGCAGGAACTATGGCTACACCTTC. This chain links TRBV7-9 with TRBJ1-2, with no clear D. Germline V gives CDR1 SEHNR, CDR2 FQNEAQ (reference sequence). This CDR3 spans 14 amino acids. The V and J ends lost 0 bases and 2 bases respectively, with 7 bases between them. The full variable domain, its missing parts supplied by reference TRBV7-9 and TRBJ1-2, is DTGVSQNPRHKITKRGQNVTFRCDPISEHNRLYWYRQTLGQGPEFLTYFQNEAQLEKSRLLSDRFSAERPKGSFSTLEIQRTEQGDSAMYLCASSLAGRNYGYTFGSGTRLTVV.

This rearrangement joins TRBV15 to TRBJ2-7; possible D gene TRBD2, 5 bases. The germline gives CDR1 LNHNV, CDR2 YYDKDF (reference sequence). The CDR3 extends over 16 amino acids. Trimming shortened V by 0 bases and J by 4 bases, and 16 bases separated the two germline ends. The CDR3, as DNA: TGTGCCACCAGCAGAGACCCCTCCGAGCGGCTGTACGAGCAGTACTTC. As protein: CATSRDPSERLYEQYF.

The chain is built from TRBV7-8 and TRBJ2-1; D is possibly TRBD1 (5 bases). V lost 1 base and J lost 8, with 18 bases in between. Germline CDR1 SGHVS, CDR2 FQNEAQ. The CDR3 runs to 16 residues. CDR3 bases: TGTGCCAGCAGCTTAGAGTGGGGCGAGTCGATTTATGAGCAGTTCTTC. It yields the protein CASSLEWGESIYEQFF.

CDR3 residues: CAISDQSGSSYEQYF. The CDR3, as DNA: TGTGCCATCAGTGACCAGAGCGGGAGCTCCTACGAGCAGTACTTC. The V call is TRBV10-3, the J call TRBJ2-7, with 8 bases lining up with TRBD2. The V gene end was trimmed by 3 bases and the J gene end by 0 bases; junction bases not matched to a gene: 4. There are 15 residues in the CDR3. Germline-derived CDR1 and CDR2 are ENHRY and SYGVKD.

This clone was recorded only once. V gene TRBV9 combines with J gene TRBJ1-3, with TRBD1 matching 9 bases. V shed 4 bases, J shed 5 bases, and the junction held 4 bases outside the gene matches. This CDR3 has 14 residues. Germline-derived CDR1 and CDR2 are SGDLS and YYNGEE. The CDR3 nucleotides read TGTGCCAGCAGCTCTACAGGGGGCCGAAACACCATATATTTT. Translating it yields CASSSTGGRNTIYF.

The rearrangement joins TRBV4-2 to TRBJ2-5, with D unresolved. Judging by the DNA end, TRBJ2-7 fits better; the J call may be wrong. Germline values: CDR1 LGHNA, CDR2 YNFKEQ. The CDR3 runs to 14 residues. CDR3 loop: CASSQVPSSYEQYF. In DNA, the CDR3 is TGTGCCAGCAGCCAAGTTCCGAGCTCCTACGAGCAGTACTTC.

The chain links TRBV13 to TRBJ1-1, with unresolved D. CDR1 is PRHDT and CDR2 is FYEKMQ in the germline V gene (reference sequence). The length of the CDR3 is 13 residues. V was pared by 5 bases and J by 7 bases, with 14 bases between. The CDR3 here is CASSLTPIFEAFF. The CDR3 DNA is TGTGCCAGCAGCCTAACCCCAATTTTTGAAGCTTTCTTT.

The gene calls are TRBV4-1 and TRBJ2-7; D gene ambiguous. V was cut by 1 base and J by 3 bases, with 7 bases left in between. CDR1 is MGHRA and CDR2 is YSYEKL in the germline V gene. This CDR3 has 13 residues. The CDR3 DNA reads as TGCGCCAGCAGCCAAGGCGGAGACTACGAGCAGTACTTC. Translating gives CASSQGGDYEQYF.

V and J are TRBV11-2 and TRBJ2-7, with 8 positions matching TRBD1. The CDR3 is 14 residues long. CDR1 is SGHAT, CDR2 FQNNGV, per germline. Trimming removed 1 base from V and 3 bases from J; junction bases left unmatched: 2. The CDR3 protein is CASSLGGQGYEQYF. The CDR3 DNA is TGTGCCAGCAGCTTAGGAGGACAGGGCTACGAGCAGTACTTC.

The chain joins TRBV7-9 to TRBJ1-2, with TRBD1 matching 9 bases. Trimming took 3 bases from V and 6 from J; bases not matched to a gene: 2. The V gene's germline CDR1 is SEHNR and CDR2 FQNEAQ (reference sequence). The CDR3 sequence is 13 residues long. CDR3 region: CASSLGQGNGYTF. The DNA of the CDR3 is TGTGCCAGCAGCTTGGGACAGGGAAATGGCTACACCTTC.

The chain has TRBV7-3 and TRBJ2-1; TRBD2 matches 7 bases. This CDR3 region has 15 residues. CDR1 is SGHTA and CDR2 is FQGTGA in the germline V gene. V shed 2 bases, J shed 8 bases, and the junction held 9 bases outside the gene matches. CDR3 sequence (DNA): TGTGCCAGCAGCTTAGTAACAGCGGGGAACGATGAGCAGTTCTTC. This codes for CASSLVTAGNDEQFF.

The count of this clone is one. V and J are TRBV19 and TRBJ2-1; TRBD2 matches at 13 bases. The CDR3 extends over 18 amino acids. Unmatched junction bases numbered 7, after V lost 5 bases and J lost 0 bases. From germline, CDR1 is LNHDA and CDR2 SQIVND (reference sequence). This CDR3 is CASSSGTSGTYSYNEQFF. Written as DNA, the CDR3 is TGTGCCAGTAGTTCTGGGACTAGCGGGACTTACTCCTACAATGAGCAGTTCTTC.

The chain joins TRBV27 to TRBJ2-1, with unresolved D. The CDR3 runs 16 residues. Trimming pared 4 bases from V and 1 base from J, leaving 14 bases between. The germline gives CDR1 MNHEY, CDR2 SMNVEV (reference sequence). CDR3: CASSSYSTRSYNEQFF. In DNA form, the CDR3 reads TGTGCCAGCAGTTCTTACAGCACCCGTTCCTACAATGAGCAGTTCTTC.

The chain recombines TRBV4-1 with TRBJ2-5, with 7 bases that match TRBD2. V dropped 1 base and J dropped 5; count of bases not matched to a gene: 7. This CDR3 region has 15 residues. CDR1 and CDR2 (germline): MGHRA, YSYEKL. The CDR3: CASSQGAGVLETQYF. In nucleotides, the CDR3 is TGCGCCAGCAGCCAAGGGGCGGGAGTGTTGGAGACCCAGTACTTC.

This rearrangement joins TRBV19 to TRBJ2-7, with D perhaps TRBD1 or TRBD2 (5 bases each). There are 15 residues in the CDR3. Germline V gene sequence: CDR1 LNHDA, CDR2 SQIVND (reference sequence). The germline V and J ends were trimmed by 1 base and 3 bases, with 13 bases remaining between them. CDR3 bases: TGTGCCAGTAGTATAGGTGCCGGGACGGTCTACGAGCAGTACTTC. Encoded protein: CASSIGAGTVYEQYF.

The chain has TRBV4-1 and TRBJ2-7; TRBD1 aligns across 9 bases. CDR1 MGHRA and CDR2 YSYEKL come from the germline V gene. The CDR3 sequence is 15 residues long. V shed 1 base and J 5 bases; nucleotides not matched to a gene: 6. CDR3 sequence: CASSQGQGVWNEQYF. As DNA, the CDR3 is TGCGCCAGCAGCCAAGGACAGGGGGTTTGGAACGAGCAGTACTTC.